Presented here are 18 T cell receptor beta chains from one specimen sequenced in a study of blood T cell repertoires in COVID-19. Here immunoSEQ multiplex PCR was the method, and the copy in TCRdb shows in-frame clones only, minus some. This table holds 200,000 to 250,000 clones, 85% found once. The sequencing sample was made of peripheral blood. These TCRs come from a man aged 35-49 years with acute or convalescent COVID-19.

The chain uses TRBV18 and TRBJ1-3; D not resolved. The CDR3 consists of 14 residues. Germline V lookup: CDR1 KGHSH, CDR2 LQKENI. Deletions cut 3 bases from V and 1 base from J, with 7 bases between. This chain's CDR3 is CASSPSISGNTIYF. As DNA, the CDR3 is TGTGCCAGCTCACCTAGCATTTCTGGAAACACCATATATTTT. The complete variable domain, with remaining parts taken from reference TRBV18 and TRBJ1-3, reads NAGVMQNPRHLVRRRGQEARLRCSPMKGHSHVYWYRQLPEEGLKFMVYLQKENIIDESGMPKERFSAEFPKEGPSILRIQQVVRGDSAAYFCASSPSISGNTIYFGEGSWLTVV.

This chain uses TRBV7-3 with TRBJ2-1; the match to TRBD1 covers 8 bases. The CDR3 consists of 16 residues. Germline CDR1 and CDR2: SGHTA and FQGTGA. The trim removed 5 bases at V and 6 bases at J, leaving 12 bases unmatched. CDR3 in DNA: TGTGCCAGCAGCCGATTCCCGGGACAGGCGGGCAATGAGCAGTTCTTC. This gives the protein CASSRFPGQAGNEQFF.

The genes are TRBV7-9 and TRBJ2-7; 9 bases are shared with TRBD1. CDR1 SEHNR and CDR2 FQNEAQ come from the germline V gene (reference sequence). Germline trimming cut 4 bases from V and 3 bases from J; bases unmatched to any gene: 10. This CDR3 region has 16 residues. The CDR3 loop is CASSWSSGQGRYEQYF. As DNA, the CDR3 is TGTGCCAGCAGCTGGTCTTCGGGACAGGGCCGCTACGAGCAGTACTTC.

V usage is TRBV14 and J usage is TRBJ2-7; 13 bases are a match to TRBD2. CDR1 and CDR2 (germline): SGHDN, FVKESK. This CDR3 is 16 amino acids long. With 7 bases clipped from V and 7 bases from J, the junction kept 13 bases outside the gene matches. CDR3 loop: CASTNTTSGGAEEQYF. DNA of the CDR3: TGTGCCAGCACCAACACTACTAGCGGGGGGGCCGAGGAGCAGTACTTC.

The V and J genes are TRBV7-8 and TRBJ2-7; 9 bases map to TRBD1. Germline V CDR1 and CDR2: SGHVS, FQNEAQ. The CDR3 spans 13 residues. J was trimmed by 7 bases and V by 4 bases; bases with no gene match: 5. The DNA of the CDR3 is TGTGCCAGCAGCTCGGACAGGGGAGGAGAGCAGTACTTC. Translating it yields CASSSDRGGEQYF.

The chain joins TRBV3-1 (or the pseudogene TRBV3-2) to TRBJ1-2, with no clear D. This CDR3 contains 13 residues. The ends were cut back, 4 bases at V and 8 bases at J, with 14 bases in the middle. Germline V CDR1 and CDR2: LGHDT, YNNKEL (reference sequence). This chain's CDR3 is CASSPGVHLGYTF. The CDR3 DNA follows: TGTGCCAGCAGCCCCGGGGTACACCTAGGCTACACCTTC.

In DNA form, the CDR3 reads TGTGCCAGCAGCTTGGCTAGAACAGGGGGCGAGACCGGGGAGCTGTTTTTT. Protein: CASSLARTGGETGELFF. The V call is TRBV5-4, the J call TRBJ2-2; TRBD1 agrees at 9 bases. Losses at the gene ends were 0 bases for V and 5 bases for J; bases not matched to a gene: 8. The V gene's germline CDR1 is SGHNT and CDR2 YYREEE (reference sequence). There are 17 residues in the CDR3.

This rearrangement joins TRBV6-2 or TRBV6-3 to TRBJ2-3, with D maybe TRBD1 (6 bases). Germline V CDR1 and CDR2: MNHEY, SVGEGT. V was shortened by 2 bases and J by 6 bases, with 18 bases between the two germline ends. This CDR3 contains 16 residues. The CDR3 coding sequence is TGTGCCAGCAGTTACGGAAGGGGGTGGCAGGTGGATACGCAGTATTTT. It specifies CASSYGRGWQVDTQYF.

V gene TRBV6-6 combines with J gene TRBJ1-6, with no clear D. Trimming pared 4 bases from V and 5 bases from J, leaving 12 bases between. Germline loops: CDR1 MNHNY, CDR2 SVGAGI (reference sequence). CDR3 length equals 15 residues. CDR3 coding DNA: TGTGCCAGCAGTTCTCCTTCTCAGAATAATTCACCCCTCCACTTT. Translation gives CASSSPSQNNSPLHF.

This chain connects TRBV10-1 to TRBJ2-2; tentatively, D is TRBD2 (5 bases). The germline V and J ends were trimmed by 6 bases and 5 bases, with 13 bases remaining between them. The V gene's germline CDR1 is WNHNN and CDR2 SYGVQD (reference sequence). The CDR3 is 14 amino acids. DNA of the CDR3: TGCGCCAGCAGGGTGCGGGCTCAAACCGGGGAGCTGTTTTTT. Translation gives CASRVRAQTGELFF.

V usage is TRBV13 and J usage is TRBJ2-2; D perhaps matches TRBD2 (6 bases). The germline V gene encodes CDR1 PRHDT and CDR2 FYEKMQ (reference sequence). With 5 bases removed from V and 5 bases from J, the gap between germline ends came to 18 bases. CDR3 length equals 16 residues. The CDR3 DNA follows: TGTGCCAGCAGCCCTAAGAAGGAGGGTTTTACCGGGGAGCTGTTTTTT. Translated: CASSPKKEGFTGELFF. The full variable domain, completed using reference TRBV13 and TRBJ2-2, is AAGVIQSPRHLIKEKRETATLKCYPIPRHDTVYWYQQGPGQDPQFLISFYEKMQSDKGSIPDRFSAQQFSDYHSELNMSSLELGDSALYFCASSPKKEGFTGELFFGEGSRLTVL.

CDR3: CASALGTGAYSNQPQHF. In DNA form, the CDR3 reads TGTGCCAGCGCCCTAGGGACAGGCGCCTATAGCAATCAGCCCCAGCATTTT. The chain has TRBV19 and TRBJ1-5; 8 nucleotides match TRBD1. CDR1 is LNHDA and CDR2 is SQIVND in the germline V gene (reference sequence). The V and J ends lost 9 bases and 0 bases, in that order; junction bases with no gene match: 13. CDR3 length equals 17 residues.

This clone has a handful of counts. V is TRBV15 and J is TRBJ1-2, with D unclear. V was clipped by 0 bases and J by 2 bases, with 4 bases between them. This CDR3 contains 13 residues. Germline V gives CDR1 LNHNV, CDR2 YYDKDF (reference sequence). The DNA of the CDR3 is TGTGCCACCAGCAGAGATCGGAACTATGGCTACACCTTC. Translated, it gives CATSRDRNYGYTF. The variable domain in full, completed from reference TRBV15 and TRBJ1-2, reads DAMVIQNPRYQVTQFGKPVTLSCSQTLNHNVMYWYQQKSSQAPKLLFHYYDKDFNNEADTPDNFQSRRPNTSFCFLDIRSPGLGDTAMYLCATSRDRNYGYTFGSGTRLTVV.

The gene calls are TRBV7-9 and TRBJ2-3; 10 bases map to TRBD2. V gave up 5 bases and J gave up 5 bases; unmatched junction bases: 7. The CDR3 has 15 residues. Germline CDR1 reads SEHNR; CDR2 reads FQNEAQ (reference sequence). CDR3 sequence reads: CASSLTSGALDTQYF. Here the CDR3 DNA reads TGTGCCAGCAGCCTCACTAGCGGGGCCTTAGATACGCAGTATTTT.

The CDR3 is CASSIRQGGSTIYF. CDR3 nucleotides: TGTGCCAGTAGTATTAGGCAGGGCGGATCGACCATATATTTT. This sequence joins TRBV19 and TRBJ1-3; a weak D match, TRBD1 (5 bases). The CDR3 covers 14 residues. Germline V CDR1 and CDR2: LNHDA, SQIVND (reference sequence). Trimming took 3 bases from V and 10 from J, leaving 16 bases between them.

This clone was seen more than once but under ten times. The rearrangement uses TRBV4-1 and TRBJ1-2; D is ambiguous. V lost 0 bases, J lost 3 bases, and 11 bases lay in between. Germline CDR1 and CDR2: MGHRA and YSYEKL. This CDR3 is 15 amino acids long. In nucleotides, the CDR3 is TGCGCCAGCAGCCAAGATCGTTGGGGAGACTATGGCTACACCTTC. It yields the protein CASSQDRWGDYGYTF.

The CDR3 sequence is CASTGGAGTALHF. The CDR3 DNA is TGTGCCAGCACCGGGGGGGCAGGGACGGCCCTCCACTTT. The chain employs TRBV28 and TRBJ1-6; TRBD1 is a possible D gene (6 bases). The germline V gene has CDR1 MDHEN and CDR2 SYDVKM. V was clipped by 7 bases and J by 14 bases, with 18 bases between them. CDR3 size: 13 residues.

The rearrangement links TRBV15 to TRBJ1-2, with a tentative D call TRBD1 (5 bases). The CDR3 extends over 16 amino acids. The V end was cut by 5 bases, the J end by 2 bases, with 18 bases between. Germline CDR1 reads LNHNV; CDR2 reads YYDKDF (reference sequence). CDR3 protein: CATSLRSGVANYGYTF. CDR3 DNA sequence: TGTGCCACCAGCCTCAGGTCGGGGGTGGCCAACTATGGCTACACCTTC.